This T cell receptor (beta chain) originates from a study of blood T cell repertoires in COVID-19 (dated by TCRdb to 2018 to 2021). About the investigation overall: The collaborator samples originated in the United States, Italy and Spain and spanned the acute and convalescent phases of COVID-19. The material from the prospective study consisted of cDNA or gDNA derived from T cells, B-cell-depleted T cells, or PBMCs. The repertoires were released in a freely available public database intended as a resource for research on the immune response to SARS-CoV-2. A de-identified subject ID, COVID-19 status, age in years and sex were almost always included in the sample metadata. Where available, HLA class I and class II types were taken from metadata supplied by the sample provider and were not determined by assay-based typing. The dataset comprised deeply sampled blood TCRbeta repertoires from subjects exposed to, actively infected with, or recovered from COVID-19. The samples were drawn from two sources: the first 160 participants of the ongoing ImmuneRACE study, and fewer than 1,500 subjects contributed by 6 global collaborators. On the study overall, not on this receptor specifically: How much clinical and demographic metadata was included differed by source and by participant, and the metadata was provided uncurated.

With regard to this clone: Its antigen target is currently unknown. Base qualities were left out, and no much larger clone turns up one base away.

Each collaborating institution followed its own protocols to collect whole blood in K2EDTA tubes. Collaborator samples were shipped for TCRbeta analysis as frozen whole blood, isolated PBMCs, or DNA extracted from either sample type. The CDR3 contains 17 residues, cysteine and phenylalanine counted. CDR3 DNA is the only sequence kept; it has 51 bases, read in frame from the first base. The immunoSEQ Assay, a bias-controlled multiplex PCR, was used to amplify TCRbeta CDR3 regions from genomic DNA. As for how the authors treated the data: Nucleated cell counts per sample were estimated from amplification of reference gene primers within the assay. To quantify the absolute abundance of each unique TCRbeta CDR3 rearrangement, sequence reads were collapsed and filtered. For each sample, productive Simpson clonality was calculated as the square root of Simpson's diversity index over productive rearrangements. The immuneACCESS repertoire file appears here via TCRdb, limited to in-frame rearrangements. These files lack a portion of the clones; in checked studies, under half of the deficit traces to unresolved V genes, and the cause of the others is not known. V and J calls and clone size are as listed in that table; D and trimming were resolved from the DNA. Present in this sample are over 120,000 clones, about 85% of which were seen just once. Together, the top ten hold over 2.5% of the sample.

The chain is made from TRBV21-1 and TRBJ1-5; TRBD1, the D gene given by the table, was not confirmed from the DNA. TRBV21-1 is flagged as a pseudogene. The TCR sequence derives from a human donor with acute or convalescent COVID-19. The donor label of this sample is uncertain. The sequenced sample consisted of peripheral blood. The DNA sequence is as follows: TGTGCCAGCAGCACTCTAGCCGGACAGGGTAGTGATCAGCCCCAGCATTTT. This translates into CASSTLAGQGSDQPQHF.